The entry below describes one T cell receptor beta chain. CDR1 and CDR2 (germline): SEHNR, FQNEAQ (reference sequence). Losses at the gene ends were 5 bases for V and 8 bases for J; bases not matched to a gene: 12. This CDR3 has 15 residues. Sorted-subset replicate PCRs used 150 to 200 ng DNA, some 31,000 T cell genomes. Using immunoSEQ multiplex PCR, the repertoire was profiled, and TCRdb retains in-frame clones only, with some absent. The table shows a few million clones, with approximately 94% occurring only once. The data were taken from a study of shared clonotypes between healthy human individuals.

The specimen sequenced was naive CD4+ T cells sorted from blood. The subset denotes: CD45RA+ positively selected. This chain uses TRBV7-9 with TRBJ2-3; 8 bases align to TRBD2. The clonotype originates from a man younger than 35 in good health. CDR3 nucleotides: TGTGCCAGCAGCCGGTACCCGGGACTAGGGGCTACGCAGTATTTT. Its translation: CASSRYPGLGATQYF. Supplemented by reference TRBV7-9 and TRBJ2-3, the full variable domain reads DTGVSQNPRHKITKRGQNVTFRCDPISEHNRLYWYRQTLGQGPEFLTYFQNEAQLEKSRLLSDRFSAERPKGSFSTLEIQRTEQGDSAMYLCASSRYPGLGATQYFGPGTRLTVL.